This TCR beta chain was sequenced for a study of OX40 agonist ivuxolimab in advanced cancers. Generated by immunoSEQ multiplex PCR, the TCRdb table keeps only in-frame clones and is missing some. The data contain approximately 60,000 clones, approximately 84% of them singletons. In this sample, this clone turned up once. Germline CDR1 MNHNY, CDR2 SVGAGI (reference sequence). Trimming removed 5 bases at V and 4 bases at J, with 20 bases between. The CDR3 has 16 residues. The source is an adult with an advanced solid tumor such as melanoma, head and neck, liver or kidney cancer. The material was CD4+ or CD8+ T cells sorted from blood, obtained in a trial of the OX40 agonist ivuxolimab. V gene TRBV6-6 combines with J gene TRBJ1-2; D ambiguous. As DNA, the CDR3 is TGTGCCAGCAGTCCCTTCGACGGTCAGCTATCCTATGGCTACACCTTC. Protein: CASSPFDGQLSYGYTF.